This T cell receptor (beta chain) was sequenced in a study of blood T cell repertoires in COVID-19 (dated by TCRdb to about 2020). With respect to the entire study: Collaborator samples came from the United States, Italy and Spain and covered acute and convalescent phases of COVID-19. The prospective study material was composed of cDNA or gDNA derived from T cells, B-cell-depleted T cells, or PBMCs. Deeply sampled blood TCRbeta repertoires from subjects exposed to, actively infected with, or recovered from COVID-19 were included in the dataset. The repertoires were released in a freely available public database meant as a resource for research on the immune response to SARS-CoV-2. The samples were drawn from the first 160 participants of the ongoing ImmuneRACE study and from over a thousand subjects provided by 6 global collaborators. The sample metadata nearly always contained a de-identified subject ID, COVID-19 status, age in years and sex. HLA class I and class II types, where available, came from metadata supplied by the sample provider rather than from assay-based typing.

The research as a whole found: How much clinical and demographic metadata was included differed by source and by participant, and the metadata was provided uncurated.

Whole blood was collected in K2EDTA tubes by collaborating institutions according to the institutions' own protocols. For TCRbeta analysis, collaborator samples were shipped as frozen whole blood, as isolated PBMCs, or as DNA extracted from either sample type. The immunoSEQ Assay, a bias-controlled multiplex PCR, was used to amplify TCRbeta CDR3 regions from genomic DNA. The study's processing was this. Within the assay, amplification of reference gene primers was used to estimate how many nucleated cells each sample contained. Sequence reads were collapsed and filtered to measure the absolute abundance of every unique TCRbeta CDR3 rearrangement. For each sample, productive Simpson clonality was calculated by taking the square root of Simpson's diversity index across productive rearrangements. This immuneACCESS table, as held by TCRdb, lists in-frame sequences with V and J called but not all clones. Of the missing ones, under half trace to an unresolved V gene in checked studies; the others have no known cause. V and J calls and clone size are as listed in that table; D and trimming were resolved from the DNA. Within this sample are 15,000 to 25,000 clones, with roughly 78% of them counted one time only. About 56% of the sample rests with the top ten.

The CDR3 starts with the cysteine, ends with the phenylalanine, and has 12 residues. Of the read, only the CDR3 DNA is kept; its 36 bases are in frame from base 1. For CDR1 and CDR2, the germline V gene lists SQVTM and ANQGSEA. V ends up 6 bases short and J 3 bases short, with an unmatched junction base count of 3. Concerning this clone itself: It lacks a known antigen. No much larger clonotype is one base removed from it; base qualities were not supplied.

This receptor chain uses TRBV29-1 and TRBJ1-1, with 8 bases in between that match TRBD1. This sequence originates from an elderly man with acute or convalescent COVID-19. Sequencing used peripheral blood. The DNA sequence is given as TGCAGCGTAAGACAGGGGTACACTGAAGCTTTCTTT. Translated, this gives CSVRQGYTEAFF. Full variable domain (CDR3 extended with the reference TRBV29-1 and TRBJ1-1 proteins): SAVISQKPSRDICQRGTSLTIQCQVDSQVTMMFWYRQQPGQSLTLIATANQGSEATYESGFVIDKFPISRPNLTFSTLTVSNMSPEDSSIYLCSVRQGYTEAFFGQGTRLTVV.